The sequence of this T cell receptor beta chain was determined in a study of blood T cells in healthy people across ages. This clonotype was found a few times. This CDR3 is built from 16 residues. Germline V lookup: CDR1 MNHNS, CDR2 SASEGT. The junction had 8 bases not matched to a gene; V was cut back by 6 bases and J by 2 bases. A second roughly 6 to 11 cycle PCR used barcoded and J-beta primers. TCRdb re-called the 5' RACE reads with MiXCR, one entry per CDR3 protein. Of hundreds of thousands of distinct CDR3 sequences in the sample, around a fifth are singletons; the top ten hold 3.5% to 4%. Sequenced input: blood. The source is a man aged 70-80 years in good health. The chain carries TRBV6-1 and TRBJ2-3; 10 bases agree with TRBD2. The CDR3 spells CASRRPGLADTDTQYF. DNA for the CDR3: TGTGCCAGCAGGCGACCAGGACTAGCGGACACAGATACGCAGTATTTT.